This TCR beta chain was sequenced during a study of radiotherapy plus CTLA-4 blockade in lung cancer (dated by TCRdb to the late 2010s). Looking at the study overall: Objective responses were observed in 18% of enrolled patients, and disease control was achieved in 31%. The paper as a whole reports these results and caveats: After treatment with radiotherapy and ipilimumab, TCR clones that originated in tumors expanded in peripheral blood. The strongest predictors of response, as reported, were early dynamic changes in blood T cell clones along with a rise in serum interferon-beta after radiation.

The study tested focal radiation therapy combined with CTLA-4 blockade (ipilimumab) in patients with chemo-refractory metastatic non-small-cell lung cancer. The sample holds a few counts of this clone. Its cognate antigen has yet to be identified. There are no base qualities to consult, and no much larger clone falls within one base. The germline V gene encodes CDR1 SNHLY and CDR2 FYNNEI. Counted from cysteine to phenylalanine, this CDR3 has 12 amino acids. Solely the CDR3 DNA is kept, with 36 bases framed from the first base. V is reduced by 6 bases and J by 0 bases, leaving a spacing of 4 bases between them. Library prep was done by the immunoSEQ multiplex PCR assay. This is the immuneACCESS table as TCRdb keeps it, with only in-frame sequences that have V and J called. A part of the clones is gone; compared with another copy, unresolved V genes explain less than half, and the rest is unexplained. For this sample there are 49,000 or so clones; 76% appear just once. In total, the top ten clones hold about 9% of the sample.

The chain links TRBV2 with TRBJ2-3; a confident D gene designation cannot be given. The receptor comes from a human donor with non-small cell lung cancer who had stable disease on radiotherapy plus ipilimumab. This specimen was peripheral blood, taken from a patient treated with radiotherapy plus ipilimumab. The CDR3: CASSPSTDTQYF. The nucleotides read TGTGCCAGCAGCCCCAGCACAGATACGCAGTATTTT.